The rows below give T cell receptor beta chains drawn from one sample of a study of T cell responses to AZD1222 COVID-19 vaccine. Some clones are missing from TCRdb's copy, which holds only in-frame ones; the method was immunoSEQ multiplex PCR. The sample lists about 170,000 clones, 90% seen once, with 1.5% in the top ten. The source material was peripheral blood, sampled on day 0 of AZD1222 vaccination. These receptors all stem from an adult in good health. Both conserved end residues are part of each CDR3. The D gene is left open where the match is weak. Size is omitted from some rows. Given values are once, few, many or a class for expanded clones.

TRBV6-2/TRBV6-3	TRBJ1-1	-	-	TGTGCCAGCAGTTGGACAGAACTAAACACTGAAGCTTTCTTT	CASSWTELNTEAFF
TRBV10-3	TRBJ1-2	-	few	TGTGCCATCAGTGGGGGGGGGCCAGACTATGGCTACACCTTC	CAISGGGPDYGYTF
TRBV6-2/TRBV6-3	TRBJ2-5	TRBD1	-	TGTGCCAGCAGTTGGGACAGGGGTCTTGAGACCCAGTACTTC	CASSWDRGLETQYF
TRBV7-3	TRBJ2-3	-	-	TGTGCCAGCAGCTCGTCTGGACAGATCACAGATACGCAGTATTTT	CASSSSGQITDTQYF
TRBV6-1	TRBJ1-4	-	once	TGTGCCAGCAGTGAATCGGGGGCAATTGAAAAACTGTTTTTT	CASSESGAIEKLFF
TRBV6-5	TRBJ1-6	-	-	TGTGCCAGCAGTTCGGGAGCGGCCTTTTCACCCCTCCACTTT	CASSSGAAFSPLHF
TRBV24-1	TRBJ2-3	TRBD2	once	TGTGCCACCAGTGACCGGACTAGCGGGAGCACAGATACGCAGTATTTT	CATSDRTSGSTDTQYF
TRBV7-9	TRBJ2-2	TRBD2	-	TGTGCCAGCAGTCCCGGGGGGACCCACCCGAACACCGGGGAGCTGTTTTTT	CASSPGGTHPNTGELFF
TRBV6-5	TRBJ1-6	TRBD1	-	TGTGCCAGCCGGACTCAACAGGGGAGAGATTCACCCCTCCACTTT	CASRTQQGRDSPLHF
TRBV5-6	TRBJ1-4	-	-	TGTGCCAGCAGCCTGGGCTATTGGACAACTAATGAAAAACTGTTTTTT	CASSLGYWTTNEKLFF
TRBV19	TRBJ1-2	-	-	TGTGCCAGTAGTATAACAGGGAGCCTCTATGGCTACACCTTC	CASSITGSLYGYTF
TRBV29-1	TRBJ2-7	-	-	TGCAGCGTTGTCGCAGGTACCTACGAGCAGTACTTC	CSVVAGTYEQYF